Below are 25 T cell receptor beta chains sequenced from a single sample in a study of blood T cell repertoires in COVID-19. Using immunoSEQ multiplex PCR, the repertoire was profiled, and TCRdb retains in-frame clones only, with some absent. The sample records fewer than 200,000 clones, approximately 85% being singletons. Sequencing input: PBMCs or T cells enriched from blood (not recorded which). Every receptor here comes from a woman under 30 who had recovered from COVID-19.

The genes are TRBV7-9 and TRBJ2-7; perhaps TRBD1 as D (5 bases). In germline, CDR1 is SEHNR, CDR2 FQNEAQ (reference sequence). V was shortened by 1 base and J by 12 bases, with 13 bases between the two germline ends. The CDR3 has 12 residues. CDR3 DNA: TGTGCCAGCAGCTTAGAAAGGGGTTCCCCGTACTTC. Residues: CASSLERGSPYF.

The chain carries TRBV11-2 and TRBJ2-7; 8 nucleotides align to TRBD1. CDR1 is SGHAT, CDR2 FQNNGV, per germline. The CDR3 extends over 14 amino acids. After removal of 4 bases from V and 2 bases from J, the junction contained 4 bases not matched to a gene. In DNA, the CDR3 is TGTGCCAGCAGCTACGGACAGGGAACCTACGAGCAGTACTTC. Translation gives CASSYGQGTYEQYF.

This clone was counted a single time. The chain has TRBV27 and TRBJ2-1; the D is unclear. Germline V lookup: CDR1 MNHEY, CDR2 SMNVEV (reference sequence). V gave up 7 bases and J gave up 3 bases, with 16 bases separating them. The CDR3 has 15 amino acids. DNA of the CDR3: TGTGCCAGCACCCCCGGGTTGGGTGACTACAATGAGCAGTTCTTC. Its translation: CASTPGLGDYNEQFF.

The chain links TRBV19 to TRBJ1-5, with D perhaps matching TRBD1 (5 bases). The V gene's germline CDR1 is LNHDA and CDR2 SQIVND (reference sequence). V was cut by 0 bases and J by 0 bases, with 12 bases left in between. This CDR3 is 17 amino acids long. In DNA, the CDR3 is TGTGCCAGTAGTATAGATTCCCGGACATATAGCAATCAGCCCCAGCATTTT. It yields the protein CASSIDSRTYSNQPQHF.

A few counts support this clone. This chain uses TRBV7-2 with TRBJ1-5; 8 nucleotides match TRBD1. V shed 6 bases, J shed 7 bases, and the junction held 11 bases outside the gene matches. Germline CDR1 SGHTA, CDR2 FQGNSA. This CDR3 is built from 15 residues. CDR3 sequence (DNA): TGTGCCAGCAGTTATCAGGGGGCGACGGGGCAGCCCCAGCATTTT. It codes for CASSYQGATGQPQHF.

The chain couples TRBV6-6 to TRBJ1-5; 10 nucleotides agree with TRBD1. Germline V gene data show CDR1 as MNHNY and CDR2 as SVGAGI (reference sequence). The V segment lost 11 bases and the J segment 7 bases; nucleotides outside the gene matches: 11. CDR3 length equals 14 residues. In DNA form, the CDR3 reads TGTGCCTCCCGCGGAGGGACAGGGGACCAGCCCCAGCATTTT. Its translation is CASRGGTGDQPQHF.

The rearrangement links TRBV5-4 to TRBJ2-6; 9 nucleotides match TRBD1. The CDR3 runs to 16 residues. Per germline, CDR1 SGHNT and CDR2 YYREEE (reference sequence). Trimming cost V 7 bases and J 0 bases; bases outside gene matches: 5. CDR3 coding DNA: TGTGCCAGCTCCGGGACAGGGTACTCTGGGGCCAACGTCCTGACTTTC. Its translation is CASSGTGYSGANVLTF.

This chain joins TRBV2 and TRBJ2-3; 8 positions agree with TRBD2. There are 14 residues in the CDR3. Germline CDR1 and CDR2: SNHLY and FYNNEI. V shed 5 bases and J 6 bases; nucleotides not matched to a gene: 7. The CDR3 region has the DNA TGTGCCAGCAGTATAGCGGGAATCTTGGATACGCAGTATTTT. The encoded protein is CASSIAGILDTQYF.

This chain joins TRBV19 and TRBJ2-7; 7 bases line up with TRBD1. In germline, CDR1 is LNHDA, CDR2 SQIVND (reference sequence). J was trimmed by 6 bases and V by 3 bases; bases with no gene match: 5. The CDR3 totals 13 residues. CDR3 sequence reads: CASSISRDSEQYF. Here the CDR3 DNA reads TGTGCCAGTAGTATTAGTAGGGACAGCGAGCAGTACTTC.

V is TRBV4-1 and J is TRBJ2-2; the match to TRBD1 covers 8 bases. V dropped 2 bases and J dropped 11; count of bases not matched to a gene: 7. CDR1 MGHRA and CDR2 YSYEKL come from the germline V gene. The CDR3 length is 14 residues. The CDR3 DNA follows: TGCGCCAGCAGCCAACTAGGACAGGGCGGAGAGCTGTTTTTT. Protein sequence: CASSQLGQGGELFF.

The genes are TRBV7-8 and TRBJ1-5, with TRBD1 matching 10 bases. V was clipped by 5 bases and J by 6 bases; unmatched bases: 10. CDR3 length: 16 amino acids. The germline CDR1 and CDR2 sequences are SGHVS and FQNEAQ. This chain's CDR3 is CASSLKTGGAVQPQHF. In nucleotides, the CDR3 is TGTGCCAGCAGCCTAAAGACAGGGGGCGCGGTTCAGCCCCAGCATTTT.

For the CDR3, the DNA is TGTGCCAGCTCTCGCGACCCGGGGACTGGAAACACCATATATTTT. This translates into CASSRDPGTGNTIYF. This sequence joins TRBV18 and TRBJ1-3; D is undetermined. This CDR3 contains 15 residues. V was clipped by 6 bases and J by 2 bases, with 14 bases between them. Germline CDR1 KGHSH, CDR2 LQKENI.

CDR3 sequence reads: CATSRDLGSRGYEQYF. In DNA, the CDR3 is TGTGCCACCAGCAGAGATCTTGGTAGCCGGGGTTACGAGCAGTACTTC. The chain carries TRBV15 and TRBJ2-7, with D perhaps matching TRBD2 (5 bases). The CDR3 consists of 16 residues. Germline assignment: CDR1 LNHNV and CDR2 YYDKDF (reference sequence). The V end lost 0 bases, the J end lost 4 bases, and 16 bases lay between the germline ends.

Comment on this clone: Its ends do not fully match the called genes, so a read error is possible. The rearrangement joins TRBV5-1 to TRBJ2-5; perhaps TRBD2 as D (6 bases). CDR1 and CDR2 (germline): SGHRS, YFSETQ. This CDR3 spans 16 amino acids. CDR3 DNA: TGCGCCAGCAGTTTGGGCGGGACCACCCGAGTGGAGACCCAGTACTTC. Its protein product is CASSLGGTTRVETQYF.

This clone was counted a few times. V is TRBV29-1 and J is TRBJ1-1, with D possibly TRBD1 on 5 matching bases. This CDR3 is 13 amino acids long. The germline V gene encodes CDR1 SQVTM and CDR2 ANQGSEA. The V end lost 4 bases, the J end lost 5 bases, and 14 bases lay between the germline ends. The CDR3 nucleotides are TGCAGCGTTGTCGGGGCGGGAGGGACTGAAGCTTTCTTT. As protein: CSVVGAGGTEAFF.

V gene TRBV5-4 combines with J gene TRBJ2-3, with 11 bases identical to TRBD2. Germline CDR1 and CDR2: SGHNT and YYREEE (reference sequence). The CDR3 consists of 16 residues. V shed 4 bases and J 3 bases; nucleotides not matched to a gene: 7. CDR3 coding DNA: TGTGCCAGCAGCAATCCGGGACTAGCGGATACAGATACGCAGTATTTT. Translating it yields CASSNPGLADTDTQYF.

This clone came up a few times. The chain is built from TRBV7-2 and TRBJ1-3; D is unclear. The CDR3 is 13 residues long. CDR1 and CDR2 from the germline V gene are SGHTA and FQGNSA. Trimming pared 1 base from V and 9 bases from J, leaving 10 bases between. The CDR3 region is CASSLGPGGTIYF. The CDR3 DNA sequence: TGTGCCAGCAGCTTAGGACCGGGTGGCACCATATATTTT. The whole variable domain, filled in from reference TRBV7-2 and TRBJ1-3, reads GAGVSQSPSNKVTEKGKDVELRCDPISGHTALYWYRQSLGQGLEFLIYFQGNSAPDKSGLPSDRFSAERTGGSVSTLTIQRTQQEDSAVYLCASSLGPGGTIYFGEGSWLTVV.

The CDR3 sequence is CASSSSPTGTVITGELFF. CDR3 DNA: TGTGCCAGCTCCTCCTCCCCCACCGGGACAGTAATAACCGGGGAGCTGTTTTTT. The chain joins TRBV18 to TRBJ2-2; 7 bases are shared with TRBD1. V shed 6 bases, J shed 5 bases, and the junction held 18 bases outside the gene matches. The V gene's germline CDR1 is KGHSH and CDR2 LQKENI. This CDR3 is built from 18 residues.

This clone has only one observation. J is TRBJ2-7 and V is TRBV20-1, with 9 nucleotides matching TRBD2. Germline V gives CDR1 DFQATT, CDR2 SNEGSKA (reference sequence). J lost 2 bases, V lost 3 bases, and 17 bases had no gene match. The CDR3 consists of 18 residues. For the CDR3, the DNA is TGCAGTGCTAGTCCTCCTCCGGGACTAGCTGGGACAGCCTACGAGCAGTACTTC. It yields the protein CSASPPPGLAGTAYEQYF.

The CDR3 reads CATGSYNEQFF. CDR3 DNA sequence: TGTGCTACGGGCTCCTACAATGAGCAGTTCTTC. The chain carries TRBV9 and TRBJ2-1, with no clear D. This CDR3 has 11 amino acids. Germline assignment: CDR1 SGDLS and CDR2 YYNGEE.

This clone was counted a few times. The chain uses TRBV20-1 and TRBJ2-7, with 8 bases lining up with TRBD2. V shed 3 bases, J shed 6 bases, and the junction held 13 bases outside the gene matches. Germline V lookup: CDR1 DFQATT, CDR2 SNEGSKA (reference sequence). This CDR3 has 15 amino acids. This CDR3 reads CSASSGWTSSSEQYF. CDR3 nucleotides: TGCAGTGCTAGTTCGGGGTGGACTAGCTCTTCCGAGCAGTACTTC.

The genes are TRBV11-2 and TRBJ1-1; 7 bases map to TRBD1. Germline V CDR1 and CDR2: SGHAT, FQNNGV. This CDR3 spans 16 amino acids. The ends lost 5 bases at V and 5 bases at J; junction bases unmatched: 14. The CDR3 loop reads CASSPSLTGAGTEAFF. The CDR3 DNA sequence: TGTGCCAGCAGCCCGTCACTCACAGGGGCGGGGACTGAAGCTTTCTTT. The full variable domain, completed using reference TRBV11-2 and TRBJ1-1, is EAGVAQSPRYKIIEKRQSVAFWCNPISGHATLYWYQQILGQGPKLLIQFQNNGVVDDSQLPKDRFSAERLKGVDSTLKIQPAKLEDSAVYLCASSPSLTGAGTEAFFGQGTRLTVV.

This chain connects TRBV28 to TRBJ2-3, with D uncertain. Per the germline V gene, CDR1 is MDHEN and CDR2 is SYDVKM. The V end was cut by 6 bases, the J end by 2 bases, with 6 bases between. There are 12 residues in the CDR3. For the CDR3, the DNA is TGTGCCAGCAGCCCTAACACAGATACGCAGTATTTT. Encoded protein: CASSPNTDTQYF. The variable domain in full, with the rest retrieved from reference TRBV28 and TRBJ2-3, is DVKVTQSSRYLVKRTGEKVFLECVQDMDHENMFWYRQDPGLGLRLIYFSYDVKMKEKGDIPEGYSVSREKKERFSLILESASTNQTSMYLCASSPNTDTQYFGPGTRLTVL.

The chain carries TRBV27 and TRBJ2-3; 8 nucleotides match TRBD1. The J segment lost 5 bases and the V segment lost 6 bases, leaving 10 bases of the junction unmatched. CDR1 and CDR2 from the germline V gene are MNHEY and SMNVEV (reference sequence). The CDR3 is 15 amino acids. CDR3 coding DNA: TGTGCCAGCAGCCCGGGGCAGGGGGCTGGAGATACGCAGTATTTT. It encodes CASSPGQGAGDTQYF.

V gene TRBV28 combines with J gene TRBJ1-1; D uncertain. CDR3 length equals 14 residues. The germline V gene encodes CDR1 MDHEN and CDR2 SYDVKM. V gave up 5 bases and J gave up 1 base, with 11 bases separating them. CDR3 bases: TGTGCCAGCAGTATATATACAGAGAACACTGAAGCTTTCTTT. Translating it yields CASSIYTENTEAFF.